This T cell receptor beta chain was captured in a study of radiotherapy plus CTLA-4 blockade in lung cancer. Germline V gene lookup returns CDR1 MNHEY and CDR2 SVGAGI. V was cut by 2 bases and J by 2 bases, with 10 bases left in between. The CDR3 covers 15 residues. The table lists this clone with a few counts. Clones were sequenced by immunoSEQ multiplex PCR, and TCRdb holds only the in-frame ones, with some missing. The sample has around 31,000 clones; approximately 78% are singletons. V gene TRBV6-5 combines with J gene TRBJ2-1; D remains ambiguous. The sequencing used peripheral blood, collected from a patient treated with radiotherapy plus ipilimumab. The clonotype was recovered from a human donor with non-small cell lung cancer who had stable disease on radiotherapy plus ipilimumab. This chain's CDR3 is CASSYDFMAYNEQFF. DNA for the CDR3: TGTGCCAGCAGTTACGATTTCATGGCCTACAATGAGCAGTTCTTC.